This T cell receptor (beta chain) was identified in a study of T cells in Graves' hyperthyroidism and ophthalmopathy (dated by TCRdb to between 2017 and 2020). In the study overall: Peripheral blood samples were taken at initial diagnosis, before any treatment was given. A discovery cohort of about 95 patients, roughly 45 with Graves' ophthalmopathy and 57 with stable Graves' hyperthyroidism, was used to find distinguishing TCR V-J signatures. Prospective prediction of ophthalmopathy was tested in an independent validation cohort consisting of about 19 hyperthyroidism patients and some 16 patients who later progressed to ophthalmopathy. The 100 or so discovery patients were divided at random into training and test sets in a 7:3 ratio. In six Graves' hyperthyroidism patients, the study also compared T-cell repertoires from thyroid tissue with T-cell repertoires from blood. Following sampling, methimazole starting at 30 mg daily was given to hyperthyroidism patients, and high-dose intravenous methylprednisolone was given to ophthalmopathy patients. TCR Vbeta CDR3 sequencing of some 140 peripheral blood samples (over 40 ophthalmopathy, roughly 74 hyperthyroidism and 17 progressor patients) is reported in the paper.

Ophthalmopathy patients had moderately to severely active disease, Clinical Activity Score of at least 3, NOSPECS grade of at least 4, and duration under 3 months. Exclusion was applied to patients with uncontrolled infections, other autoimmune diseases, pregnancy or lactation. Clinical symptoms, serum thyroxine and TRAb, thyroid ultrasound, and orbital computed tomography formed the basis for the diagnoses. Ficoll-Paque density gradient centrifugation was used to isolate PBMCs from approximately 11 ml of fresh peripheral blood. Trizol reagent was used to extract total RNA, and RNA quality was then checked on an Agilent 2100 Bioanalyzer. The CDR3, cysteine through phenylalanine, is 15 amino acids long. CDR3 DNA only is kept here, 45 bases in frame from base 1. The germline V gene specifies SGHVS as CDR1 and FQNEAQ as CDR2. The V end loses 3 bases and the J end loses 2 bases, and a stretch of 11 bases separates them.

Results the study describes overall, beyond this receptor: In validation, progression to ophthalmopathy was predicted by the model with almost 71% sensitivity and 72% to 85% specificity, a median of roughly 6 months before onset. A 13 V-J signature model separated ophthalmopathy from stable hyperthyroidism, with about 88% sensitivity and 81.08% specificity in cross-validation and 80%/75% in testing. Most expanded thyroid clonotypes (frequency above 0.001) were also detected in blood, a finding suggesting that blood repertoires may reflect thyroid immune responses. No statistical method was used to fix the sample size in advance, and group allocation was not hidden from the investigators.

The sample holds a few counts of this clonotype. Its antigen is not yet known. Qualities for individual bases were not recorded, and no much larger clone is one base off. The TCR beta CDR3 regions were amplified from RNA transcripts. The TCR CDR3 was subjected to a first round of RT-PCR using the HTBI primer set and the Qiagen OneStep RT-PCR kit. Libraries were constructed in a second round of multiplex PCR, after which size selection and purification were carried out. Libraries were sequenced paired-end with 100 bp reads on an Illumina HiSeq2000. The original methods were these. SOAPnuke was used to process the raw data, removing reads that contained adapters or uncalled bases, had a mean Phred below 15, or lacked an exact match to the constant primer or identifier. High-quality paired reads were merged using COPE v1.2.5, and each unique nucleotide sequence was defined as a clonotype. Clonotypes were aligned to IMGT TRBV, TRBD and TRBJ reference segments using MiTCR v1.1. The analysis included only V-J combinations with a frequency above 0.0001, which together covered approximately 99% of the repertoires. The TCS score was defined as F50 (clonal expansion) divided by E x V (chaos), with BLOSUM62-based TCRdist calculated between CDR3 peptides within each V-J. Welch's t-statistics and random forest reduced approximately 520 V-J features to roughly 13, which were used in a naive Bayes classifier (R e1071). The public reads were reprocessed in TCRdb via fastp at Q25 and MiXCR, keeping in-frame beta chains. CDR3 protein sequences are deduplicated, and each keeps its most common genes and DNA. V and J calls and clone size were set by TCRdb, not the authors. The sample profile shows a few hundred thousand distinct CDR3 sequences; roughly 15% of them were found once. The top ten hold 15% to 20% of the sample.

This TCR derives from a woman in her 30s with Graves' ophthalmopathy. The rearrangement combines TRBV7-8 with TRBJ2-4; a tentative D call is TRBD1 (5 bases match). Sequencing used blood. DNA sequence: TGTGCCAGCAGCTTTGGGGCAGCACCCAAAAACATTCAGTACTTC. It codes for CASSFGAAPKNIQYF.